Sequencing of this T cell receptor beta chain was carried out in a study of vaccination effects on CD4 cells after COVID-19 (dated by TCRdb to the early 2020s). For the study in its entirety: Across the study, the median time from the second dose to post-vaccine sampling was 72 days (range 14 to 241). SARS-CoV-2 spike-specific CD4+ TCR repertoires from before and after mRNA vaccination were compared in COVID-19 convalescent patients and in infection-naive vaccine recipients. The full study included around ten COVID-19 convalescent patients and several SARS-CoV-2-naive healthy vaccine recipients. Cultures from other donors in the study were sequenced with the Oncomine TCR Beta short-read assay on an Illumina iSeq 100.

Broad study findings and their caveats: The study was limited by a small number of convalescent patients and lacked early post-infection timepoints. Clones induced by infection and clones induced by vaccination both contracted markedly at late timepoints after vaccination, which fits with T cell responses waning over time. Among healthy vaccine recipients, nearly all vaccine-induced clones were SARS-CoV-2 mono-reactive, and just 1 of 255 was cross-reactive with common cold coronaviruses.

The library was built by means of the immunoSEQ multiplex PCR assay. DNA from the CD4+ T cells that had been cultured and isolated underwent TCR beta CDR3 sequencing. On the authors' methods: Non-productive TCR sequences were removed and reads were trimmed to the CDR3 region, keeping CDR3s of at least 7 amino acids. Antigen-specific clonotypes were identified with the MANAFEST web app by comparing expansion in peptide wells against reference cultures. To be called positive, a clone needed expansion at FDR<0.05 compared with the reference and with all other wells, an odds ratio greater than 5, and a frequency greater than 0.1% in two replicate wells. A clonotype was defined as cross-reactive if the clonotype was significantly expanded both in SARS-CoV-2 spike wells and in at least one common cold coronavirus spike condition. Levenshtein distance calculated with the stringdist R package was used to assess CDR3 similarity, and unrooted trees were constructed with ape in R 3.6.1. TCRdb carries this immuneACCESS record with in-frame sequences only. Its versions omit some clonotypes, under half of them owing to an unresolved V gene in the studies checked, with the rest unexplained. That table supplies the V and J calls and clone size; D and trimming were determined from the DNA. Recorded for this sample are some 16,000 clones; 75% to 80% of them occurred a single time. Approximately 20% of the sample lies in the top ten.

With regard to this clone: Its antigen remains undetermined. No qualities accompany the bases; no much larger clone lies one base away.

The ViraFEST assay stimulated PBMC with viral peptide pools and then used TCR sequencing to identify antigen-specific CD4+ T cell clonotypes by expansion. After less than 13 days of culture, CD4+ T cells were isolated with the EasySep CD4+ T cell isolation kit. Each participant got two doses of an mRNA SARS-CoV-2 vaccine, either BNT162b2 or mRNA-1273. The absence of prior SARS-CoV-2 infection in healthy vaccine recipients was confirmed by negative nucleocapsid antibodies before and after vaccination. Roughly 1.9 million PBMC per well were cultured with 10 ug/ml peptides in IMDM containing approximately 4.7% human AB serum, about 9 IU/ml IL-2 and gentamicin. On days 3 and 7, half of the culture medium was replaced with fresh IL-2-containing medium. Each peptide stimulation condition was cultured in triplicate wells unless otherwise noted. PBMC were separated from whole blood using Ficoll-Paque Plus gradient centrifugation and were then either cryopreserved at -140C or used fresh. The overlapping peptide pools covered the spike proteins of SARS-CoV-2 and of the common cold coronaviruses HCoV-NL63, HCoV-OC43 and HCoV-229E. The QIAamp micro DNA kit was used to extract genomic DNA from the cultured CD4+ T cells.

The clonotype originates from a human donor who received a COVID-19 vaccine. The specimen comprised CD4+ T cells from PBMCs cultured with HCoV-NL63 spike peptides, sampled after COVID-19 vaccination. What this sample's cell subset or site label stands for: HCoV-NL63 spike overlapping peptide pool stimulation.

The nucleotides read TGTGCCAGCAGCCAGGGGCAGAGAGTAGAGACCCAGTACTTC. It is translated as CASSQGQRVETQYF. The V and J segments used are TRBV3-1 (or the pseudogene TRBV3-2) and TRBJ2-5; the D gene is perhaps TRBD1, on 5 matching bases. Cut back by 3 bases and 4 bases, the V and J ends lie 12 bases apart. The germline V gene (reference sequence) gives CDR1 as LGHDT and CDR2 as YNNKEL. The CDR3 has 14 amino acids, counting the end cysteine and phenylalanine. Here the CDR3 DNA is all that survives: 42 bases in frame from base 1.